Shown below are 27 T cell receptor beta chains from a single sample sequenced in a study of blood T cell repertoires in COVID-19. Clones were sequenced by immunoSEQ multiplex PCR, and TCRdb holds only the in-frame ones, with some missing. Of about 290,000 clones listed, approximately 88% were seen once; the top ten hold less than 2%. Specimen: PBMCs or T cells enriched from blood (not recorded which). These receptors were obtained from a woman aged 35 to 49 who had recovered from COVID-19.

The V call is TRBV18, the J call TRBJ1-3; TRBD1 agrees at 7 bases. The J segment lost 0 bases and the V segment lost 2 bases, leaving 7 bases of the junction unmatched. Looked up from germline, CDR1 is KGHSH and CDR2 is LQKENI. The CDR3 contains 17 residues. CDR3 residues: CASSPATGLSSGNTIYF. The CDR3 DNA reads as TGTGCCAGCTCACCAGCGACAGGGTTGAGCTCTGGAAACACCATATATTTT.

The chain employs TRBV19 and TRBJ2-7, with 8 bases aligning to TRBD2. The CDR3 consists of 14 residues. Germline CDR1 is LNHDA and CDR2 is SQIVND (reference sequence). The trim removed 1 base at V and 4 bases at J, leaving 3 bases unmatched. The CDR3, as DNA: TGTGCCAGTAGTATAGCCGCGGGGGGATACGAGCAGTACTTC. Translated, it gives CASSIAAGGYEQYF. The full variable domain, completed using reference TRBV19 and TRBJ2-7, is DGGITQSPKYLFRKEGQNVTLSCEQNLNHDAMYWYRQDPGQGLRLIYYSQIVNDFQKGDIAEGYSVSREKKESFPLTVTSAQKNPTAFYLCASSIAAGGYEQYFGPGTRLTVT.

The CDR3 is CASRHDRVQANEQYF. The CDR3 DNA sequence: TGTGCCAGCAGACACGACAGGGTTCAAGCGAACGAGCAGTACTTC. The V call is TRBV6-5, the J call TRBJ2-7; 7 nucleotides match TRBD1. V shed 6 bases, J shed 5 bases, and the junction held 13 bases outside the gene matches. Germline CDR1 reads MNHEY; CDR2 reads SVGAGI. The CDR3 covers 15 residues.

This rearrangement joins TRBV7-9 to TRBJ1-3, with D possibly matching TRBD1 (6 bases). The CDR3 is made up of 17 amino acids. V shed 5 bases and J shed 2 bases, with 19 bases lying between them. Germline CDR1 is SEHNR and CDR2 is FQNEAQ (reference sequence). This chain's CDR3 is CASSPGVRGAPGNTIYF. CDR3 DNA sequence: TGTGCCAGCAGCCCAGGGGTCCGGGGGGCCCCTGGAAACACCATATATTTT. Full variable domain (outside the CDR3, taken from reference TRBV7-9 and TRBJ1-3): DTGVSQNPRHKITKRGQNVTFRCDPISEHNRLYWYRQTLGQGPEFLTYFQNEAQLEKSRLLSDRFSAERPKGSFSTLEIQRTEQGDSAMYLCASSPGVRGAPGNTIYFGEGSWLTVV.

The chain employs TRBV7-2 and TRBJ1-2, with 11 bases identical to TRBD1. This CDR3 region has 16 residues. Germline trimming cut 2 bases from V and 8 bases from J; bases unmatched to any gene: 10. The germline V gene encodes CDR1 SGHTA and CDR2 FQGNSA. CDR3 DNA: TGTGCCAGCAGCTTAAGGGGTCCGGGGACAGGGGGAGGCTACACCTTC. Protein sequence: CASSLRGPGTGGGYTF.

Here the CDR3 reads CASSHTREGYLHF. Written as DNA, the CDR3 is TGTGCCAGCAGCCACACGAGGGAAGGGTACCTCCACTTT. V gene TRBV11-2 combines with J gene TRBJ1-6; D call uncertain. CDR1 and CDR2 from the germline V gene are SGHAT and FQNNGV. The CDR3 length is 13 residues. V dropped 5 bases and J dropped 15 bases, with 17 bases sitting between them.

V and J are TRBV7-3 and TRBJ1-2, with 7 nucleotides matching TRBD1. The CDR3 contains 13 residues. J was trimmed by 6 bases and V by 6 bases; bases with no gene match: 7. Germline-derived CDR1 and CDR2 are SGHTA and FQGTGA. The DNA for the CDR3 is TGTGCCAGCAGTTCGACAGGGTATGATGGCTACACCTTC. This sequence encodes CASSSTGYDGYTF.

This sequence joins TRBV4-1 and TRBJ1-2; no clear D gene. The CDR3 runs to 13 residues. Germline values: CDR1 MGHRA, CDR2 YSYEKL. V lost 5 bases, J lost 4 bases, and 11 bases lay in between. CDR3 sequence: CASSSPRGYGYTF. DNA for the CDR3: TGCGCCAGCAGCTCACCACGGGGCTATGGCTACACCTTC.

The V and J genes are TRBV30 and TRBJ2-7; D may be TRBD1 (5 bases). The V end lost 0 bases, the J end lost 2 bases, and 11 bases lay between the germline ends. Germline CDR1 and CDR2: GTSNPN and SVGIG (reference sequence). There are 14 residues in the CDR3. This CDR3 is CAWSVRQIPYEQYF. CDR3 DNA sequence: TGTGCCTGGAGTGTACGACAGATTCCCTACGAGCAGTACTTC.

The chain has TRBV5-6 and TRBJ2-5; the match to TRBD1 covers 8 bases. CDR3 size: 14 residues. Germline assignment: CDR1 SGHDT and CDR2 YYEEEE. V lost 2 bases and J lost 5; bases outside the gene matches: 5. The CDR3 DNA sequence: TGTGCCAGCAGCTTCGGGACAGGTTTGGAGACCCAGTACTTC. Amino acids: CASSFGTGLETQYF.

The V gene is TRBV30, the J gene TRBJ2-3, with D maybe TRBD2 (5 bases). The CDR3 loop spans 15 amino acids. CDR1 is GTSNPN, CDR2 SVGIG, per germline (reference sequence). V was shortened by 3 bases and J by 0 bases, with 13 bases between the two germline ends. The CDR3 sequence is CAWRPRGRSTDTQYF. As DNA, the CDR3 is TGTGCCTGGAGACCCCGAGGGAGAAGCACAGATACGCAGTATTTT.

The gene calls are TRBV4-2 and TRBJ2-7; 9 positions agree with TRBD2. Germline CDR1 LGHNA, CDR2 YNFKEQ. The CDR3 is 15 amino acids. The trim removed 4 bases at V and 5 bases at J, leaving 9 bases unmatched. The CDR3 loop reads CASSPPWTSVHEQYF. In DNA form, the CDR3 reads TGTGCCAGCAGCCCCCCGTGGACTAGCGTCCACGAGCAGTACTTC.

This sequence joins TRBV2 and TRBJ1-6; unclear D gene. CDR1 and CDR2 from the germline V gene are SNHLY and FYNNEI. CDR3 length equals 13 residues. V lost 7 bases, J lost 7 bases, and 11 bases lay in between. The CDR3 bases are TGTGCCAGCAAGTTAACAGACAATTCACCCCTCCACTTT. Its translation: CASKLTDNSPLHF.

The chain uses TRBV18 and TRBJ1-1; D not certain. Trimming shortened V by 3 bases and J by 0 bases, and 8 bases separated the two germline ends. CDR3 length: 14 amino acids. Germline V CDR1 and CDR2: KGHSH, LQKENI. CDR3 sequence (DNA): TGTGCCAGCTCACCGTCGAACATGAACACTGAAGCTTTCTTT. It translates to CASSPSNMNTEAFF.

The CDR3 region is CASSLVWTSGRDEQYF. Written as DNA, the CDR3 is TGTGCCAGCAGCTTAGTTTGGACTAGCGGGCGCGACGAGCAGTACTTC. The rearrangement links TRBV7-2 to TRBJ2-7, with 11 bases lining up with TRBD2. J was trimmed by 5 bases and V by 1 base; bases with no gene match: 7. The CDR3 is 16 amino acids. Germline values: CDR1 SGHTA, CDR2 FQGNSA.

V is TRBV18 and J is TRBJ2-2; 7 bases match TRBD1. The V gene end was trimmed by 8 bases and the J gene end by 0 bases; junction bases not matched to a gene: 3. Germline-derived CDR1 and CDR2 are KGHSH and LQKENI. The CDR3 is made up of 14 amino acids. The CDR3 region is CASPDRSNTGELFF. In DNA form, the CDR3 reads TGTGCCAGCCCGGACAGGTCGAACACCGGGGAGCTGTTTTTT.

The chain links TRBV5-5 to TRBJ2-3, with 13 nucleotides matching TRBD2. The V segment lost 2 bases and the J segment 2 bases; nucleotides outside the gene matches: 8. The germline CDR1 and CDR2 sequences are SGHKS and YYEKEE (reference sequence). The CDR3 is 18 residues long. CDR3 protein: CASSFRLAGGPNTDTQYF. CDR3 nucleotide sequence: TGTGCCAGCAGCTTCAGACTAGCGGGAGGCCCCAACACAGATACGCAGTATTTT.

This chain joins TRBV27 and TRBJ2-7; maybe TRBD1 (6 bases). CDR3 size: 16 residues. Germline CDR1 and CDR2: MNHEY and SMNVEV (reference sequence). Trimming removed 5 bases at V and 2 bases at J, with 19 bases between. The CDR3 DNA reads TGTGCCAGCAGTCCGAACCTAGGGGGAGCGCCCTACGAGCAGTACTTC. Protein: CASSPNLGGAPYEQYF.

The V call is TRBV5-4, the J call TRBJ1-3, with D unresolved. This CDR3 has 14 amino acids. CDR1 and CDR2 (germline): SGHNT, YYREEE (reference sequence). Trimming removed 0 bases from V and 4 bases from J, with 8 bases in between. As DNA, the CDR3 is TGTGCCAGCAGCTTGGGGGCGCCCGGAAACACCATATATTTT. Its translation: CASSLGAPGNTIYF.

The CDR3 sequence is CASSSRTEAFF. Written as DNA, the CDR3 is TGTGCCAGCAGTTCCCGGACTGAAGCTTTCTTT. This chain uses TRBV6-5 with TRBJ1-1; no clear D gene. The CDR3 consists of 11 residues. Germline V gene data show CDR1 as MNHEY and CDR2 as SVGAGI. The V end was cut by 4 bases, the J end by 5 bases, with 5 bases between.

The V call is TRBV6-5, the J call TRBJ2-1; D is uncertain. This CDR3 has 12 amino acids. V lost 6 bases and J 6 bases, leaving 9 bases between the germline ends. CDR1 is MNHEY and CDR2 is SVGAGI in the germline V gene. As DNA, the CDR3 is TGTGCCAGCAGGATTTGGCCCAATGAGCAGTTCTTC. This gives the protein CASRIWPNEQFF.

The chain couples TRBV4-1 to TRBJ1-3; no clear D gene. The CDR3 contains 17 residues. The ends were cut back, 1 base at V and 0 bases at J, with 13 bases in the middle. Germline assignment: CDR1 MGHRA and CDR2 YSYEKL. In DNA form, the CDR3 reads TGCGCCAGCAGCCAAGGGGTCATCCGGAGCTCTGGAAACACCATATATTTT. Its translation is CASSQGVIRSSGNTIYF.

V gene TRBV24-1 combines with J gene TRBJ2-2, with 9 bases fitting TRBD2. The germline V gene encodes CDR1 KGHDR and CDR2 SFDVKD. Losses at the gene ends were 4 bases for V and 4 bases for J; bases not matched to a gene: 3. The CDR3 length is 15 residues. CDR3 amino acids: CATSDAGGPTGELFF. Written as DNA, the CDR3 is TGTGCCACCAGTGACGCGGGGGGGCCCACCGGGGAGCTGTTTTTT.

This sequence joins TRBV2 and TRBJ2-1; 13 bases align to TRBD2. The germline V gene has CDR1 SNHLY and CDR2 FYNNEI. Germline trimming cut 5 bases from V and 4 bases from J; bases unmatched to any gene: 2. The CDR3 is 15 residues long. CDR3 nucleotides: TGTGCCAGCAGTAGGACTAGCGGGGGATACAATGAGCAGTTCTTC. It yields the protein CASSRTSGGYNEQFF.

This clone was seen a single time. CDR3 loop: CASASEGGTDTQYF. The CDR3 DNA reads TGCGCCAGCGCTTCGGAGGGCGGCACAGATACGCAGTATTTT. The rearrangement joins TRBV5-1 to TRBJ2-3, with TRBD2 as a possible D gene (6 bases). The V gene lost 7 bases and the J gene lost 1 base, with 13 bases spanning the gap. There are 14 residues in the CDR3. Germline-derived CDR1 and CDR2 are SGHRS and YFSETQ.

This sequence joins TRBV24-1 and TRBJ1-5; 8 nucleotides line up with TRBD1. The germline V gene has CDR1 KGHDR and CDR2 SFDVKD. J gave up 5 bases and V 2 bases, and 7 bases lay outside the gene matches. CDR3 length equals 16 residues. As DNA, the CDR3 is TGTGCCACCAGTGATTCCGCAGGGGGCATGGATCAGCCCCAGCATTTT. Its protein is CATSDSAGGMDQPQHF.

The rearrangement links TRBV27 to TRBJ1-4, with 8 bases matching TRBD1. This CDR3 has 17 residues. Germline CDR1 is MNHEY and CDR2 is SMNVEV (reference sequence). V lost 4 bases, J lost 7 bases, and 14 bases stayed unmatched. The CDR3, as DNA: TGTGCCAGCAGTTCGGCCCCCCCAGGGGGCCTGGGTGAAAAACTGTTTTTT. Encoded protein: CASSSAPPGGLGEKLFF.